Detailed here is one T cell receptor (beta chain). Its cognate antigen is unknown. At one of its ends the junction is not consistent with the germline gene, which may arise from a read error. CDR3 length: 14 residues. Germline CDR1 reads SEHNR; CDR2 reads FQNEAQ (reference sequence). The study ran its PCR with 60 Vbeta and 13 Jbeta primers. In the source study's methods: An analysis performed later counted around 86 million unique TCR beta chains (roughly 11 million of them shared). The table came from immunoSEQ multiplex PCR; TCRdb's copy has only in-frame clones and leaves some out. V, J and clone size were drawn from that table, and D and trimming were deduced from the DNA. The sample yields 100,000 to 150,000 clones, around 81% seen once. The data belong to a study of cytomegalovirus exposure and HLA in healthy donors. Study-wide results and caveats: In most subjects, TCR beta sequences reportedly gave accurate predictions of HLA-A and HLA-B alleles. High sensitivity and specificity were reportedly achieved when the classifier diagnosed cytomegalovirus status. Listed as cytomegalovirus-associated were 150 to 200 TCR beta chains.

Specimen: PBMCs. The sequence derives from a woman in her thirties or forties in good health and CMV-seronegative. The chain is built from TRBV7-9 and TRBJ2-5, with a possible D match to TRBD1 (6 bases). The CDR3 region has the DNA TGTTCCAGCAGCTTACGAGGGGGCCAAGAGACCCAGTACTTC. Translated, it gives CSSSLRGGQETQYF.